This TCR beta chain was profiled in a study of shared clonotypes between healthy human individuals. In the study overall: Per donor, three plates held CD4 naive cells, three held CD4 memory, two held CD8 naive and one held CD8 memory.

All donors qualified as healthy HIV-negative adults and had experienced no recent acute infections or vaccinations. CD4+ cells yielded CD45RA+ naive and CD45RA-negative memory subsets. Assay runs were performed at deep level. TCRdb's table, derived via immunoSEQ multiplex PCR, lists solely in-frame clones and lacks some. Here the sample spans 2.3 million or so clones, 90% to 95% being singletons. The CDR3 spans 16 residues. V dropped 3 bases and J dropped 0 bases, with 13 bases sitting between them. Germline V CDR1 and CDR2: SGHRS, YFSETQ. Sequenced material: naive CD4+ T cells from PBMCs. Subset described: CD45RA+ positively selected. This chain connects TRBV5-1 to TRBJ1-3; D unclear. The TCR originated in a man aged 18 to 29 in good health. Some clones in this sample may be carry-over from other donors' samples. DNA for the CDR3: TGCGCCAGCAGCTCGGCAGTCCACGGCTCTGGAAACACCATATATTTT. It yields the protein CASSSAVHGSGNTIYF.